One sample yielded the 9 T cell receptor beta chains listed below, sequenced in a study of early T cells in non-severe SARS-CoV-2 infection. From the 5' RACE reads, TCRdb called clonotypes with MiXCR, one entry per CDR3 protein. Counted here are about 110,000 distinct CDR3 sequences, around 10% occurring once; the ten biggest clones make up about 8%. The sequencing sample was made of whole blood. Receptor source: an adult who was a healthcare worker with PCR-confirmed SARS-CoV-2 infection or an uninfected control (not recorded which).

This clonotype was seen only a few times. The gene calls are TRBV5-4 and TRBJ2-3, with 10 nucleotides matching TRBD2. Germline-derived CDR1 and CDR2 are SGHNT and YYREEE (reference sequence). V dropped 4 bases and J dropped 4; count of bases not matched to a gene: 12. The CDR3 consists of 17 residues. CDR3 protein: CASSRRVNSGGADTQYF. CDR3 nucleotides: TGTGCCAGCAGCCGGAGGGTAAACAGCGGGGGGGCAGATACGCAGTATTTT.

This clonotype has more than one count but fewer than ten. This sequence joins TRBV30 and TRBJ2-7, with D hard to call. This CDR3 has 11 amino acids. Germline CDR1 and CDR2: GTSNPN and SVGIG (reference sequence). Trimming removed 1 base at V and 3 bases at J, with 4 bases between. The CDR3 reads CAWSAGYEQYF. In DNA, the CDR3 is TGTGCCTGGAGTGCGGGCTACGAGCAGTACTTC.

This clonotype was counted many times. J is TRBJ2-7 and V is TRBV10-2; D not certain. Germline values: CDR1 WSHSY, CDR2 SAAADI. The CDR3 has 13 residues. V was shortened by 6 bases and J by 3 bases, with 12 bases between the two germline ends. CDR3: CASRTAGDYEQYF. DNA for the CDR3: TGCGCCAGCAGGACCGCCGGCGACTACGAGCAGTACTTC.

The sample holds a few counts of this clonotype. V usage is TRBV9 and J usage is TRBJ2-1; 10 bases are shared with TRBD2. CDR1 and CDR2 (germline): SGDLS, YYNGEE. The CDR3 is 16 residues long. V dropped 2 bases and J dropped 10; count of bases not matched to a gene: 12. CDR3 protein: CASSVAASGSLREQFF. Here the CDR3 DNA reads TGTGCCAGCAGCGTGGCTGCTAGCGGGAGTTTAAGGGAGCAGTTCTTC.

The V and J genes are TRBV20-1 and TRBJ2-1; tentatively, D is TRBD1 (5 bases). The CDR3 has 14 residues. The germline gives CDR1 DFQATT, CDR2 SNEGSKA (reference sequence). The germline V and J ends were trimmed by 0 bases and 8 bases, with 14 bases remaining between them. This CDR3 reads CSARDGRGGDEQFF. The CDR3 DNA follows: TGCAGTGCTAGAGATGGTAGGGGCGGCGATGAGCAGTTCTTC.

This clonotype was seen more than once but under ten times. V gene TRBV9 combines with J gene TRBJ2-7, with a weak D call TRBD2 (5 bases). The ends were cut back, 0 bases at V and 4 bases at J, with 17 bases in the middle. Germline V gives CDR1 SGDLS, CDR2 YYNGEE. The CDR3 length is 16 residues. The CDR3 sequence is CASSVDPSTLTYEQYF. For the CDR3, the DNA is TGTGCCAGCAGCGTAGATCCTAGCACATTAACTTACGAGCAGTACTTC.

The CDR3 DNA follows: TGCGCCAGCAGCCAAGCCCCCTCGACAGGAAGCTATGGCTACACCTTC. This translates into CASSQAPSTGSYGYTF. V is TRBV4-1 and J is TRBJ1-2; D may be TRBD1 (6 bases). The CDR3 runs to 16 residues. Per the germline V gene, CDR1 is MGHRA and CDR2 is YSYEKL. V was pared by 1 base and J by 4 bases, with 16 bases between.

As DNA, the CDR3 is TGTGCCAGTACCACGGGACAATACGGGGAGCTGTTTTTT. Translating it yields CASTTGQYGELFF. The chain carries TRBV19 and TRBJ2-2; the D gene is possibly TRBD1 (6 bases). The V end lost 7 bases, the J end lost 7 bases, and 13 bases lay between the germline ends. Germline lookup yields CDR1 LNHDA and CDR2 SQIVND (reference sequence). This CDR3 comprises 13 residues.

V gene TRBV3-1 combines with J gene TRBJ2-1; TRBD2 matches at 9 bases. The germline CDR1 and CDR2 sequences are LGHDT and YNNKEL (reference sequence). CDR3 length equals 15 residues. The V gene end was trimmed by 5 bases and the J gene end by 7 bases; junction bases not matched to a gene: 9. The CDR3 DNA sequence: TGTGCCAGCAGCTCCATAGCGGGAGTGCAGAATGAGCAGTTCTTC. This translates into CASSSIAGVQNEQFF.